This TCR beta chain was observed in a study of technical replicates of blood from a few donors. Trimming took 7 bases from V and 4 from J; bases not matched to a gene: 10. CDR3 length: 14 amino acids. The V gene's germline CDR1 is SGHNT and CDR2 YYREEE (reference sequence). The method was immunoSEQ multiplex PCR; TCRdb's version includes in-frame clones alone and lacks a portion of them. The data show under 75,000 clones, roughly 86% seen once. The sequenced sample was PBMCs. The TCR originated in a human donor in good health. Some clones in this sample may be carry-over from other donors' samples. J is TRBJ1-1 and V is TRBV5-4; TRBD1 aligns across 7 bases. Here the CDR3 DNA reads TGTGCCAGCCACCCGGTACAGGGGACCACTGAAGCTTTCTTT. It yields the protein CASHPVQGTTEAFF.